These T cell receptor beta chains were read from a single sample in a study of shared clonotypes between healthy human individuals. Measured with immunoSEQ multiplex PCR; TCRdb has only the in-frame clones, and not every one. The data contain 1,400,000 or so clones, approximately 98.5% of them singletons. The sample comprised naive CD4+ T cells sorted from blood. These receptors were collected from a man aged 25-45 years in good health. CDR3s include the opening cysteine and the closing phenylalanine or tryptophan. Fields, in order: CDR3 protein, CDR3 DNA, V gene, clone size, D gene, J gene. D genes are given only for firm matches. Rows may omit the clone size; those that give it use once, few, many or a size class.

cdr3_aa: CASSVLPGNSDTQYF
cdr3_nt: TGTGCCAGCAGTGTCCTCCCGGGGAATTCAGATACGCAGTATTTT
v_call: TRBV6-4
clone_size: -
d_call: -
j_call: TRBJ2-3

cdr3_aa: CSAGLGTGKITDTQYF
cdr3_nt: TGCAGCGCGGGGTTAGGGACAGGGAAAATCACAGATACGCAGTATTTT
v_call: TRBV29-1
clone_size: -
d_call: TRBD1
j_call: TRBJ2-3

cdr3_aa: CASSSIGGLAATDTQYF
cdr3_nt: TGTGCCAGCAGCTCAATCGGCGGGCTAGCGGCAACAGATACGCAGTATTTT
v_call: TRBV7-9
clone_size: -
d_call: TRBD2
j_call: TRBJ2-3

cdr3_aa: CASSRPRGADTQYF
cdr3_nt: TGTGCCAGCAGTCGCCCCAGGGGAGCAGATACGCAGTATTTT
v_call: TRBV28
clone_size: -
d_call: -
j_call: TRBJ2-3

cdr3_aa: CASSILLPGPGHYGYTF
cdr3_nt: TGTGCCAGTAGTATATTGCTCCCCGGGCCGGGACATTATGGCTACACCTTC
v_call: TRBV19
clone_size: once
d_call: -
j_call: TRBJ1-2

cdr3_aa: CASSSLAGVYNEQFF
cdr3_nt: TGTGCCAGCAGCTCCCTGGCGGGAGTCTACAATGAGCAGTTCTTC
v_call: TRBV5-6
clone_size: -
d_call: TRBD2
j_call: TRBJ2-1

cdr3_aa: CAISELRERGEQFF
cdr3_nt: TGTGCCATCAGTGAGCTGCGGGAGAGGGGTGAGCAGTTCTTC
v_call: TRBV10-3
clone_size: -
d_call: TRBD2
j_call: TRBJ2-1

cdr3_aa: CASSPGQSYEQYF
cdr3_nt: TGTGCCAGCTCACCTGGACAAAGCTACGAGCAGTACTTC
v_call: TRBV18
clone_size: -
d_call: -
j_call: TRBJ2-7

cdr3_aa: CASSPTGPPRYEQYF
cdr3_nt: TGTGCCAGCAGTCCGACAGGGCCTCCCCGCTACGAGCAGTACTTC
v_call: TRBV28
clone_size: -
d_call: TRBD1
j_call: TRBJ2-7

cdr3_aa: CASSLITSGRRHEQFF
cdr3_nt: TGTGCCAGCAGCTTAATAACTAGCGGGAGGAGACATGAGCAGTTCTTC
v_call: TRBV7-9
clone_size: -
d_call: TRBD2
j_call: TRBJ2-1

cdr3_aa: CASSPPGHNEQFF
cdr3_nt: TGTGCCAGCTCACCACCGGGACACAATGAGCAGTTCTTC
v_call: TRBV18
clone_size: -
d_call: -
j_call: TRBJ2-1

cdr3_aa: CASSLVVWLAEHQETQYF
cdr3_nt: TGTGCCAGCAGCTTGGTAGTCTGGCTAGCGGAGCACCAAGAGACCCAGTACTTC
v_call: TRBV5-6
clone_size: -
d_call: TRBD2
j_call: TRBJ2-5

cdr3_aa: CASSFRTGYNEKLFF
cdr3_nt: TGTGCCAGCAGCTTCAGGACAGGGTATAATGAAAAACTGTTTTTT
v_call: TRBV5-4
clone_size: -
d_call: TRBD1
j_call: TRBJ1-4

cdr3_aa: CASRSGQQTYEQYF
cdr3_nt: TGTGCCAGCAGATCCGGGCAGCAGACCTACGAGCAGTACTTC
v_call: TRBV28
clone_size: -
d_call: -
j_call: TRBJ2-7

cdr3_aa: CASSFRLAGGNEQFF
cdr3_nt: TGTGCCAGCAGCTTTAGACTAGCGGGAGGCAATGAGCAGTTCTTC
v_call: TRBV7-2
clone_size: -
d_call: TRBD2
j_call: TRBJ2-1

cdr3_aa: CASSTWTGLIYEQYF
cdr3_nt: TGTGCCAGCAGCACCTGGACAGGGCTCATTTACGAGCAGTACTTC
v_call: TRBV7-2
clone_size: -
d_call: TRBD1
j_call: TRBJ2-7

cdr3_aa: CASSLDLADSNQPQHF
cdr3_nt: TGTGCCAGCAGCTTAGATCTGGCAGATAGCAATCAGCCCCAGCATTTT
v_call: TRBV7-9
clone_size: -
d_call: -
j_call: TRBJ1-5

cdr3_aa: CSAGRSGAFF
cdr3_nt: TGCAGTGCCGGGAGGTCCGGAGCTTTCTTT
v_call: TRBV20-1
clone_size: once
d_call: -
j_call: TRBJ1-1

cdr3_aa: CASSLARGPAEAFF
cdr3_nt: TGTGCCAGCAGCTTAGCTAGGGGGCCGGCTGAAGCTTTCTTT
v_call: TRBV11-2
clone_size: -
d_call: TRBD1
j_call: TRBJ1-1

cdr3_aa: CASSLGTPNGYTF
cdr3_nt: TGTGCCAGCAGCTTAGGGACACCTAATGGCTACACCTTC
v_call: TRBV7-3
clone_size: -
d_call: -
j_call: TRBJ1-2

cdr3_aa: CASGRREPHTDTQYF
cdr3_nt: TGTGCCTCGGGGCGGCGGGAGCCCCACACAGATACGCAGTATTTT
v_call: TRBV10-3
clone_size: -
d_call: TRBD2
j_call: TRBJ2-3

cdr3_aa: CASSYSGNTNEQFF
cdr3_nt: TGTGCCAGCAGTTACTCCGGGAACACCAATGAGCAGTTCTTC
v_call: TRBV6-6
clone_size: -
d_call: -
j_call: TRBJ2-1

cdr3_aa: CASSAGTGIQEKLFF
cdr3_nt: TGTGCCAGCAGCGCGGGGACAGGGATACAAGAAAAACTGTTTTTT
v_call: TRBV7-8
clone_size: -
d_call: TRBD1
j_call: TRBJ1-4

cdr3_aa: CASSGNRFQTQYF
cdr3_nt: TGTGCCAGCAGCGGAAACAGGTTTCAGACCCAGTACTTC
v_call: TRBV7-2
clone_size: -
d_call: -
j_call: TRBJ2-5

cdr3_aa: CASSPPGQATYEQYF
cdr3_nt: TGTGCCAGCTCACCGCCGGGACAGGCGACCTACGAGCAGTACTTC
v_call: TRBV18
clone_size: -
d_call: TRBD1
j_call: TRBJ2-7

cdr3_aa: CASSQTPGHSGNTIYF
cdr3_nt: TGCGCCAGCAGCCAAACGCCAGGACACTCTGGAAACACCATATATTTT
v_call: TRBV4-3
clone_size: -
d_call: -
j_call: TRBJ1-3

cdr3_aa: CSVGMGESRTDTQYF
cdr3_nt: TGCAGCGTTGGGATGGGAGAGTCTCGCACAGATACGCAGTATTTT
v_call: TRBV29-1
clone_size: -
d_call: -
j_call: TRBJ2-3

cdr3_aa: CASNRIFNPGRSYEQYF
cdr3_nt: TGTGCCAGCAATAGGATTTTTAATCCGGGACGGTCCTACGAGCAGTACTTC
v_call: TRBV27
clone_size: -
d_call: -
j_call: TRBJ2-7

cdr3_aa: CASRLGAGKGWDYGYTF
cdr3_nt: TGTGCCAGCAGACTAGGGGCAGGGAAGGGATGGGACTATGGCTACACCTTC
v_call: TRBV28
clone_size: -
d_call: -
j_call: TRBJ1-2

cdr3_aa: CASSPLENTGELFF
cdr3_nt: TGTGCCAGCTCACCACTAGAAAACACCGGGGAGCTGTTTTTT
v_call: TRBV18
clone_size: -
d_call: -
j_call: TRBJ2-2

cdr3_aa: CASSPRIGAQETQYF
cdr3_nt: TGTGCCAGCAGCCCCAGGATCGGGGCCCAAGAGACCCAGTACTTC
v_call: TRBV5-4
clone_size: -
d_call: -
j_call: TRBJ2-5

cdr3_aa: CSGTKGGGATYEQYF
cdr3_nt: TGCAGCGGAACTAAAGGGGGCGGGGCCACCTACGAGCAGTACTTC
v_call: TRBV29-1
clone_size: -
d_call: -
j_call: TRBJ2-7